This T cell receptor beta chain derives from a study of long-term antiretroviral therapy in people with HIV. Overall study findings and caveats: Investigators report no available data on ART adherence, viral resistance or therapy changes. It was observed that HIV repertoires exhibited narrower CDR3 length ranges than controls.

The CDR3 loop spans 13 amino acids. V was cut by 3 bases and J by 7 bases, with 10 bases left in between. Germline values: CDR1 LNHDA, CDR2 SQIVND (reference sequence). Samples held about 0.9-10 million cryopreserved PBMC, and DNA extraction followed. An immunoSEQ assay, version v3.0, was performed at survey level. Using immunoSEQ multiplex PCR, the repertoire was profiled, and TCRdb retains in-frame clones only, with some absent. The data contain around 30,000 clones, about 85% of them singletons. This clone was seen only once. Antigen specificity is unknown. The receptor's source is a middle-aged man with HIV. The sequencing used unsorted PBMCs, collected 2.3 years after starting antiretroviral therapy. J is TRBJ2-1 and V is TRBV19, with D tentatively TRBD1 (5 bases). As DNA, the CDR3 is TGTGCCAGTAGTATCACCCAGGGAAATGAGCAGTTCTTC. Protein product: CASSITQGNEQFF.